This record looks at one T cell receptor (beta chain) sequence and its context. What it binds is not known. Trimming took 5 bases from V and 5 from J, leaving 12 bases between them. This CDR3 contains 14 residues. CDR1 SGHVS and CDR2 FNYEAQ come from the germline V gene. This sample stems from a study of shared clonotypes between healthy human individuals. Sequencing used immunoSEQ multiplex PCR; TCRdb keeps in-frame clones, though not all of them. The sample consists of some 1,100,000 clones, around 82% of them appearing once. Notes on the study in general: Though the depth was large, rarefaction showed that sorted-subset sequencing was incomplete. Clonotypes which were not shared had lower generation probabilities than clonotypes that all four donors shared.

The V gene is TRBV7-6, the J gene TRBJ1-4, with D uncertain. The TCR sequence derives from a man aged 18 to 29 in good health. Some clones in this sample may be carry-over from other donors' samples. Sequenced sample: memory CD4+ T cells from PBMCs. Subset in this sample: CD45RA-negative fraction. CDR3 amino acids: CASSPGPQNEKLFF. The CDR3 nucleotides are TGTGCCAGCAGCCCCGGGCCACAGAATGAAAAACTGTTTTTT.